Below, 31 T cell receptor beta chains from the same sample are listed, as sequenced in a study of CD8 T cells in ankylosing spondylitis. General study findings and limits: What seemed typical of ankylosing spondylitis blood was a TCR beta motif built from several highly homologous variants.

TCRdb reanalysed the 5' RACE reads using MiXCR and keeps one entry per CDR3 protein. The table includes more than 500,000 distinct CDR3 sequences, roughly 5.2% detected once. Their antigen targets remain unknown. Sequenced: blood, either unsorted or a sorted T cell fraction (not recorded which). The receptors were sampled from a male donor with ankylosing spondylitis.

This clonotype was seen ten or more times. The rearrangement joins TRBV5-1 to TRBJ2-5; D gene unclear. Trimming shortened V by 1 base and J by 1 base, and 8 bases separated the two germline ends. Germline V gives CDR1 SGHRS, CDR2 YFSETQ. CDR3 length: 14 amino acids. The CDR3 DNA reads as TGCGCCAGCAGCTTGACAAGCTCCCAAGAGACCCAGTACTTC. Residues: CASSLTSSQETQYF. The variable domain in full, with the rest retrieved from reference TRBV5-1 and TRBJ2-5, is KAGVTQTPRYLIKTRGQQVTLSCSPISGHRSVSWYQQTPGQGLQFLFEYFSETQRNKGNFPGRFSGRQFSNSRSEMNVSTLELGDSALYLCASSLTSSQETQYFGPGTRLLVL.

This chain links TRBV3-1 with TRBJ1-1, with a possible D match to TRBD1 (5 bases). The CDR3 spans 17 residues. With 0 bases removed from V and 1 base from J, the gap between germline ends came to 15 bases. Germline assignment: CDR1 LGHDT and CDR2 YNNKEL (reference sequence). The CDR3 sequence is CASSQEGGGIENTEAFF. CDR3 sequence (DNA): TGTGCCAGCAGCCAAGAGGGCGGGGGAATAGAGAACACTGAAGCTTTCTTT.

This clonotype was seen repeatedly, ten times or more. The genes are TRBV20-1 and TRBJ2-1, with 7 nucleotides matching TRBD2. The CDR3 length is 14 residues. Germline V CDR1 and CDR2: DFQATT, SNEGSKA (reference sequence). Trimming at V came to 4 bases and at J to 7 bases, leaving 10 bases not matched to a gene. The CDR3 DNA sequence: TGCAGTGCTACCCAGACTAGCTTGGGGAATGAGCAGTTCTTC. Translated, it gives CSATQTSLGNEQFF.

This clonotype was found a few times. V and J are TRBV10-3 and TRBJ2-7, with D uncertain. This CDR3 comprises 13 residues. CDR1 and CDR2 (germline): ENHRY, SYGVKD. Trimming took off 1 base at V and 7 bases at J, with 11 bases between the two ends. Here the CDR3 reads CAISELVYGEQYF. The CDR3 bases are TGTGCCATCAGTGAGTTGGTGTATGGGGAGCAGTACTTC.

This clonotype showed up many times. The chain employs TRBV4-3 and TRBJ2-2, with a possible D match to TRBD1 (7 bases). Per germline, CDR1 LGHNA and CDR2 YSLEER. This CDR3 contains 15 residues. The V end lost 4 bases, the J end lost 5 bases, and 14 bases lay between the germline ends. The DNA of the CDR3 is TGCGCCAGCAGCCCCCGCAGGGGGAGGACCGGGGAGCTGTTTTTT. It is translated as CASSPRRGRTGELFF.

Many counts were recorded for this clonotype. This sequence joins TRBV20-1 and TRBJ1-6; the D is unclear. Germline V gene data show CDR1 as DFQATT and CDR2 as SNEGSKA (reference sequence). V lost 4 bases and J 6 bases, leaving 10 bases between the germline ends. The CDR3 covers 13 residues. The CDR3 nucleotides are TGCAGTGCTACTCTTCAGAGTAATTCACCCCTCCACTTT. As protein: CSATLQSNSPLHF.

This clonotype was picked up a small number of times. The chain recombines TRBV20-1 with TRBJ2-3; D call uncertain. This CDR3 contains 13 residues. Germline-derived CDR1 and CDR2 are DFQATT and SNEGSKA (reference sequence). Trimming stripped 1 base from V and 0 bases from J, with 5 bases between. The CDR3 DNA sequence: TGCAGTGCTAGAGGAGACAGCACAGATACGCAGTATTTT. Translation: CSARGDSTDTQYF.

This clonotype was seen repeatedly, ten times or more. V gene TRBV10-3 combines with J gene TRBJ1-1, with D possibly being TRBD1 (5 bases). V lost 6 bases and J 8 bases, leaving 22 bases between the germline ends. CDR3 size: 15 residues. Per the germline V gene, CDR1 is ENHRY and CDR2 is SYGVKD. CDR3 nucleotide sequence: TGTGCCATCAGGGCCACCATCGACAGACCCATGGAAGCTTTCTTT. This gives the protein CAIRATIDRPMEAFF.

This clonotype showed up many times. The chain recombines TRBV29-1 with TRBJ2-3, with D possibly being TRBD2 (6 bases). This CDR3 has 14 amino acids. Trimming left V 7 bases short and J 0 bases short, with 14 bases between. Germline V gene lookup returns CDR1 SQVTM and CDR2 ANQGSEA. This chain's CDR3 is CSAPGLQSTDTQYF. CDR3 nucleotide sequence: TGCAGCGCGCCGGGACTTCAGAGCACAGATACGCAGTATTTT.

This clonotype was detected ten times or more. CDR3 DNA: TGTGCCAGCAGCTTAAAATTATTAGCGGGAGCGGCGGAGCTGTTTTTT. Its translation: CASSLKLLAGAAELFF. V gene TRBV7-9 combines with J gene TRBJ2-2, with 9 bases fitting TRBD2. The V and J ends lost 2 bases and 10 bases, in that order; junction bases with no gene match: 11. CDR1 and CDR2 from the germline V gene are SEHNR and FQNEAQ (reference sequence). There are 16 residues in the CDR3.

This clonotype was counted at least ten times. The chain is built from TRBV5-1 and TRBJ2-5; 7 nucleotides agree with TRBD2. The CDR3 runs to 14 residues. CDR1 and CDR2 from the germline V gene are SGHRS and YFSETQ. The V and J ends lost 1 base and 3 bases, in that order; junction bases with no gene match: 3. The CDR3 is CASSLWLAEETQYF. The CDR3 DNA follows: TGCGCCAGCAGCTTGTGGCTAGCGGAAGAGACCCAGTACTTC.

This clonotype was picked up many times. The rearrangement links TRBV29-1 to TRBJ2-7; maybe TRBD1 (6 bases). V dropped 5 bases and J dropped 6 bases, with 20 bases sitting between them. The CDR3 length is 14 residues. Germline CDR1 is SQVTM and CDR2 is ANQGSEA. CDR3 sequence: CSVRSRDTESEQYF. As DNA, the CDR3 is TGCAGCGTTCGATCCCGGGACACAGAATCCGAGCAGTACTTC.

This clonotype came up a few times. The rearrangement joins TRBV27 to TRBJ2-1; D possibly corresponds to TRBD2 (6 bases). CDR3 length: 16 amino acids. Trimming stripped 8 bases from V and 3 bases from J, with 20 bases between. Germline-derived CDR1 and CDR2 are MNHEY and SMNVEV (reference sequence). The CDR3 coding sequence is TGTGCCAGCGGGACTTTACGGGGGAGTCGCTACAATGAGCAGTTCTTC. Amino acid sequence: CASGTLRGSRYNEQFF.

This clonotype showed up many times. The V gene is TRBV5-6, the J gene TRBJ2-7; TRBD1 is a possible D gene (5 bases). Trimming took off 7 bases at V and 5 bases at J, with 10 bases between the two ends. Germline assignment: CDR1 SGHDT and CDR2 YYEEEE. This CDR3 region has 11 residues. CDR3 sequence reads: CASDQGNEQYF. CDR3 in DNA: TGTGCCAGCGACCAGGGAAACGAGCAGTACTTC.

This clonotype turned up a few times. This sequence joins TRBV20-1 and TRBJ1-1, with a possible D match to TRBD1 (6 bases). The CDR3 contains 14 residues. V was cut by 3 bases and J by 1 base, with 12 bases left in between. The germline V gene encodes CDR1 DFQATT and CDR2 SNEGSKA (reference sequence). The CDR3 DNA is TGCAGTGCTAGGGGGGCAGGGAGGAACACTGAAGCTTTCTTT. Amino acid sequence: CSARGAGRNTEAFF.

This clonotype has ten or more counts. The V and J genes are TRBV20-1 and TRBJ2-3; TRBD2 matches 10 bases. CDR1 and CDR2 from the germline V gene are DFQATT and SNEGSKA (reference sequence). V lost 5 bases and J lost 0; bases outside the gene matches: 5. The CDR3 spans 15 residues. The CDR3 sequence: CSAPSAGGSTDTQYF. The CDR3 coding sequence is TGCAGTGCTCCGTCAGCGGGAGGGAGCACAGATACGCAGTATTTT.

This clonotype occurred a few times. This CDR3 reads CASKKITLAGLETQYF. The DNA of the CDR3 is TGTGCCAGTAAAAAGATTACACTAGCGGGGCTAGAGACCCAGTACTTC. This rearrangement joins TRBV27 to TRBJ2-5; 10 bases map to TRBD2. Germline-derived CDR1 and CDR2 are MNHEY and SMNVEV (reference sequence). This CDR3 spans 16 amino acids. The V and J ends lost 9 bases and 4 bases, in that order; junction bases with no gene match: 14.

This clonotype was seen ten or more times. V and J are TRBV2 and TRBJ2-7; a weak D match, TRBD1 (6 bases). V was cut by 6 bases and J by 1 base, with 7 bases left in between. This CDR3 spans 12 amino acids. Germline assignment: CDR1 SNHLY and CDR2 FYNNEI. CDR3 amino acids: CASRQGSYEQYF. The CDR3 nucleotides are TGTGCCAGCAGGCAGGGGTCCTACGAGCAGTACTTC.

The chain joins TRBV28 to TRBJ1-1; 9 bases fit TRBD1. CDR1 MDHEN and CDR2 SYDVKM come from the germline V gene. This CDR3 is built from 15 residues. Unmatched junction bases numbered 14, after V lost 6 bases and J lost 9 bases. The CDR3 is CASSRPRQGEGKAFF. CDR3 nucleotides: TGTGCCAGCAGCCGTCCCCGACAGGGGGAGGGGAAAGCTTTCTTT.

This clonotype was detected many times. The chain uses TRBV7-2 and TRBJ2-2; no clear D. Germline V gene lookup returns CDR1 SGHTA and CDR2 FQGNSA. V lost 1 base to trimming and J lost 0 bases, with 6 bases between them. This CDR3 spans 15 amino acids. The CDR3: CASSLVAANTGELFF. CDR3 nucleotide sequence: TGTGCCAGCAGCTTAGTTGCGGCGAACACCGGGGAGCTGTTTTTT.

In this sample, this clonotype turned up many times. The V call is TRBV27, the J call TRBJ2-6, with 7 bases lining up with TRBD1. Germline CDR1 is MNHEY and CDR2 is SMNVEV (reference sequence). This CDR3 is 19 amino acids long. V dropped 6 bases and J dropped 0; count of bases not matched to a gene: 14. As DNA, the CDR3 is TGTGCCAGCAGCCGTGTTTCGAGGGGGCTCCTCTCTGGGGCCAACGTCCTGACTTTC. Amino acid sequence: CASSRVSRGLLSGANVLTF.

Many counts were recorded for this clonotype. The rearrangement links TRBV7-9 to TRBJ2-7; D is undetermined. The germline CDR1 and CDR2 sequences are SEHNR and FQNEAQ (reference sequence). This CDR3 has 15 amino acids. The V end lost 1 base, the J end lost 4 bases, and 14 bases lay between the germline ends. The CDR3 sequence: CASSLGDHSLYEQYF. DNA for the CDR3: TGTGCCAGCAGCTTAGGCGACCACTCTCTGTACGAGCAGTACTTC.

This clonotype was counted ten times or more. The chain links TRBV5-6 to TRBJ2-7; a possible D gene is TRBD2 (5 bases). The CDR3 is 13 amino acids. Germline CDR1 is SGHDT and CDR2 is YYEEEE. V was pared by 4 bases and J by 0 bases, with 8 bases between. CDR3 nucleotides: TGTGCCAGCAGCCGGACTGCCTCCTACGAGCAGTACTTC. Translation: CASSRTASYEQYF. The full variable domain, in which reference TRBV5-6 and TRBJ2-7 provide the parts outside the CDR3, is DAGVTQSPTHLIKTRGQQVTLRCSPKSGHDTVSWYQQALGQGPQFIFQYYEEEERQRGNFPDRFSGHQFPNYSSELNVNALLLGDSALYLCASSRTASYEQYFGPGTRLTVT.

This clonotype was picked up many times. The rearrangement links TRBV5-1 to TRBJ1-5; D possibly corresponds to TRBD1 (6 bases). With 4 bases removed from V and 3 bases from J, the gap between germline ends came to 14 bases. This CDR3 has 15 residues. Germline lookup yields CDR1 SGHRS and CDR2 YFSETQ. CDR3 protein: CASSIGQGLNQPQHF. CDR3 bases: TGCGCCAGCAGCATTGGGCAGGGGCTCAATCAGCCCCAGCATTTT.

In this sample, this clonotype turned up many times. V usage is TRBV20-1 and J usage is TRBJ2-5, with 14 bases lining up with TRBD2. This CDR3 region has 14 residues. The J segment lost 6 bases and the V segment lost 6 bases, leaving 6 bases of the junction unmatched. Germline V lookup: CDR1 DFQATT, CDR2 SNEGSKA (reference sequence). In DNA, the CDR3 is TGCAGTGCGACCGGGACTAGCGGGAGAAAGACCCAGTACTTC. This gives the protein CSATGTSGRKTQYF.

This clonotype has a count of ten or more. The CDR3 protein is CATSSRQLYEQYF. As DNA, the CDR3 is TGTGCCACCAGCAGCCGACAGCTTTACGAGCAGTACTTC. The V and J genes are TRBV15 and TRBJ2-7; the D gene is possibly TRBD1 (5 bases). Trimming removed 3 bases at V and 4 bases at J, with 10 bases between. The CDR3 consists of 13 residues. CDR1 LNHNV and CDR2 YYDKDF come from the germline V gene (reference sequence).

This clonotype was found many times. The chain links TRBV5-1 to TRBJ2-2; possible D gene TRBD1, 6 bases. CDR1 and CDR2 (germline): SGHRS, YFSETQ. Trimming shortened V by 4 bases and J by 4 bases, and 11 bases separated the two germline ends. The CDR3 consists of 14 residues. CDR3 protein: CASSQDSSTGELFF. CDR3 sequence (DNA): TGCGCCAGCAGCCAGGACAGTTCCACCGGGGAGCTGTTTTTT. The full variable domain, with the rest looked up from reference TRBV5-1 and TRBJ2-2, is KAGVTQTPRYLIKTRGQQVTLSCSPISGHRSVSWYQQTPGQGLQFLFEYFSETQRNKGNFPGRFSGRQFSNSRSEMNVSTLELGDSALYLCASSQDSSTGELFFGEGSRLTVL.

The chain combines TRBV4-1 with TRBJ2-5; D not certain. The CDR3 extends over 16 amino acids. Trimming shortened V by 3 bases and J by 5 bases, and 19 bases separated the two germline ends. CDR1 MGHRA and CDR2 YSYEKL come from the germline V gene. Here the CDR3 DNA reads TGCGCCAGCAGCCAGGTTCTGTCATTAACATGGGAGACCCAGTACTTC. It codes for CASSQVLSLTWETQYF.

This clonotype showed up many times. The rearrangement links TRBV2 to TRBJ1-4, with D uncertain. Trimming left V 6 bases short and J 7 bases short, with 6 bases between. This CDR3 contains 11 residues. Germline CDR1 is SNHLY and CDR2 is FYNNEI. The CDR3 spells CASRNSEKLFF. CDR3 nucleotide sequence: TGTGCCAGCAGAAACAGTGAAAAACTGTTTTTT.

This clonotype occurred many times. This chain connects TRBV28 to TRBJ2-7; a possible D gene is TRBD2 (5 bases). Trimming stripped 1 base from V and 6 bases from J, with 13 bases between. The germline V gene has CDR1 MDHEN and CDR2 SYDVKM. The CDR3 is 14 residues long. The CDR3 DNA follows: TGTGCCAGCAGTTTATACGGGATCGAGGGCGAGCAGTACTTC. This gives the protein CASSLYGIEGEQYF.

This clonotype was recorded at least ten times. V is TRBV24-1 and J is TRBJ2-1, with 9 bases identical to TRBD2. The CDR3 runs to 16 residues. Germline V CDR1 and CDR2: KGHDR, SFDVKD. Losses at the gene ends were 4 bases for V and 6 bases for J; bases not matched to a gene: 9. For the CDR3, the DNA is TGTGCCACCAGTGACCCTCCTCGCGGGAGGGCCAATGAGCAGTTCTTC. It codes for CATSDPPRGRANEQFF.